One T cell receptor beta chain is described in this entry. This record comes from a study of control samples from healthy donors and cancer patients. Data came from immunoSEQ multiplex PCR; TCRdb stores just in-frame clones and leaves some out. The profile shows approximately 150,000 clones, about nine tenths of them singletons. The CDR3 extends over 15 amino acids. CDR1 and CDR2 (germline): SGHTA, FQGTGA. Trimming cost V 5 bases and J 3 bases, with 14 bases left between them. The specimen was blood. The sequence came from a man between 25 and 39 years old in good health. This sequence joins TRBV7-3 and TRBJ2-1; D may match TRBD1 or TRBD2 (5 bases each). CDR3 sequence (DNA): TGTGCCAGCAGCCCGGGGACGGGCGGCTACAATGAGCAGTTCTTC. Translated, it gives CASSPGTGGYNEQFF.